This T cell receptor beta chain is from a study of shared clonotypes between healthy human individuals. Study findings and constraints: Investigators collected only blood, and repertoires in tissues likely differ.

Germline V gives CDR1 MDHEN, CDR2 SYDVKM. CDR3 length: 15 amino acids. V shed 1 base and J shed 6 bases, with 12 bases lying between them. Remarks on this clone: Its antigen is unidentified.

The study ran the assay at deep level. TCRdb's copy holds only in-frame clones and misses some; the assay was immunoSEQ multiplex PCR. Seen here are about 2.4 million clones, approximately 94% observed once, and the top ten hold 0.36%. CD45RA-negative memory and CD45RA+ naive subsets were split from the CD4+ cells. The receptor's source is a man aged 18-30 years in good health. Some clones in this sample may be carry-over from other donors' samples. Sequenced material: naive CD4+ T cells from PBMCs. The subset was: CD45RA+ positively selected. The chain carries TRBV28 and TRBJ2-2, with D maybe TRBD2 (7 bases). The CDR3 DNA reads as TGTGCCAGCAGTTTATCCGGCGGGGGCTCCGGGGAGCTGTTTTTT. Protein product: CASSLSGGGSGELFF. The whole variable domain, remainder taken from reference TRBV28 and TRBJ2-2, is DVKVTQSSRYLVKRTGEKVFLECVQDMDHENMFWYRQDPGLGLRLIYFSYDVKMKEKGDIPEGYSVSREKKERFSLILESASTNQTSMYLCASSLSGGGSGELFFGEGSRLTVL.